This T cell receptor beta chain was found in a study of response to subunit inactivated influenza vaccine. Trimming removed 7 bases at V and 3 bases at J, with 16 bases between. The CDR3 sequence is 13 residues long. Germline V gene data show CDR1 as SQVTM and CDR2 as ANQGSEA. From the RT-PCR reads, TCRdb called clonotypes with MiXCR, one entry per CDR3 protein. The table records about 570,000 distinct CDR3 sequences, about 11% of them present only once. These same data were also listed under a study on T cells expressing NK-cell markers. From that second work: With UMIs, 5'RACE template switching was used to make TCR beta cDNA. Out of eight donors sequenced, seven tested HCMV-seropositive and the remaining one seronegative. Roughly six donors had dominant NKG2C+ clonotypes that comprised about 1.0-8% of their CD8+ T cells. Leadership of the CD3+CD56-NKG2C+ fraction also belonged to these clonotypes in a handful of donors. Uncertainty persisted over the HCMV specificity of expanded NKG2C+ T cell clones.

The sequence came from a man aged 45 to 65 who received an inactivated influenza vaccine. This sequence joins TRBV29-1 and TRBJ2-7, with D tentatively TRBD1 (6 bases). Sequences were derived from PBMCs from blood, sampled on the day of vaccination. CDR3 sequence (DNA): TGCAGCGCTGGACAGACAGATAGCTACGAGCAGTACTTC. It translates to CSAGQTDSYEQYF.